The 5 T cell receptor beta chains presented below share a single source sample, sequenced in a study of T cells in Graves' hyperthyroidism and ophthalmopathy. Amplification of TCR beta CDR3 regions used RNA as the template. HTBI primers were the set used in a first-round RT-PCR of the TCR CDR3. TCRdb ran MiXCR on the multiplex PCR reads and lists one entry per CDR3 protein. The repertoire holds 460,000 or so distinct CDR3 sequences, with roughly an eighth as singletons. The sample taken for sequencing was blood. These TCRs come from a woman aged 18-29 years with Graves' hyperthyroidism.

This clonotype was found many times. One end of the junction does not line up with germline, which may come from a read error. This chain links TRBV11-2 with TRBJ2-6; 9 bases are shared with TRBD1. The V gene's germline CDR1 is SGHAT and CDR2 FQNNGV. The CDR3 is made up of 15 amino acids. CDR3 nucleotides: TGTGCCAGCTGCTTAGGGGACAGGGATGCTAACGTCCTGACTTTC. It translates to CASCLGDRDANVLTF.

This clonotype was seen ten or more times. The J gene is TRBJ2-3, the V gene TRBV7-9; no reliable D call. V lost 1 base and J lost 2, with 7 bases in between. The CDR3 has 14 amino acids. Germline V gives CDR1 SEHNR, CDR2 FQNEAQ (reference sequence). The CDR3 sequence: CASSLGYLTDTQYF. Here the CDR3 DNA reads TGTGCCAGCAGCTTAGGCTACCTCACAGATACGCAGTATTTT. Based on the CDR3 plus reference TRBV7-9 and TRBJ2-3, the full variable domain is DTGVSQNPRHKITKRGQNVTFRCDPISEHNRLYWYRQTLGQGPEFLTYFQNEAQLEKSRLLSDRFSAERPKGSFSTLEIQRTEQGDSAMYLCASSLGYLTDTQYFGPGTRLTVL.

The chain employs TRBV5-6 and TRBJ1-6; no definite D call. This CDR3 has 12 residues. Germline V gives CDR1 SGHDT, CDR2 YYEEEE. V lost 0 bases and J lost 15, with 10 bases in between. CDR3 nucleotide sequence: TGTGCCAGCAGCTTGGGGGGATCGGTCCTCCACTTT. Encoded protein: CASSLGGSVLHF. Full variable domain (outside the CDR3, taken from reference TRBV5-6 and TRBJ1-6): DAGVTQSPTHLIKTRGQQVTLRCSPKSGHDTVSWYQQALGQGPQFIFQYYEEEERQRGNFPDRFSGHQFPNYSSELNVNALLLGDSALYLCASSLGGSVLHFGNGTRLTVT.

The chain recombines TRBV19 with TRBJ1-2, with a tentative D call TRBD1 (5 bases). CDR1 and CDR2 from the germline V gene are LNHDA and SQIVND (reference sequence). The ends were cut back, 7 bases at V and 4 bases at J, with 16 bases in the middle. This CDR3 spans 14 amino acids. CDR3 nucleotides: TGTGCCAGTAAAGAGGGAGCAGGGAGCTATGGCTACACCTTC. Protein: CASKEGAGSYGYTF.

In this sample, this clonotype turned up many times. CDR3 sequence reads: CASSELGLAGGRKDTQYF. DNA for the CDR3: TGTGCCAGCAGCGAATTGGGACTAGCGGGAGGGCGCAAAGATACGCAGTATTTT. The chain couples TRBV9 to TRBJ2-3, with TRBD2 matching over 16 bases. The trim removed 3 bases at V and 5 bases at J, leaving 9 bases unmatched. CDR1 is SGDLS, CDR2 YYNGEE, per germline. The CDR3 runs 18 residues.